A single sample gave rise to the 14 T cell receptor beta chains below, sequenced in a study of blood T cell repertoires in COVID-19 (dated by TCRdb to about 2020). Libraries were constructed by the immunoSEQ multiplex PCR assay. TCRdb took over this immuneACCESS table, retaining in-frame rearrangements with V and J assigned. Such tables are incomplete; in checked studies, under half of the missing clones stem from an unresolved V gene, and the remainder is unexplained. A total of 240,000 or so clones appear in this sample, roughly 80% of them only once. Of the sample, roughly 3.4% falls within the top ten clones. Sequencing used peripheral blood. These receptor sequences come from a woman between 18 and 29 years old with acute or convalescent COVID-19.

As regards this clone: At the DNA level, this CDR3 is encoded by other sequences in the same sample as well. In DNA form, the CDR3 reads TGTGCCAGCAGCTTACAGGGGAACTATGGCTACACCTTC. Its protein is CASSLQGNYGYTF. V usage is TRBV11-2 and J usage is TRBJ1-2; D may be TRBD1 (6 bases). CDR3 size: 13 residues. V was trimmed by 2 bases and J by 2 bases, leaving 6 bases between them. Germline V CDR1 and CDR2: SGHAT, FQNNGV.

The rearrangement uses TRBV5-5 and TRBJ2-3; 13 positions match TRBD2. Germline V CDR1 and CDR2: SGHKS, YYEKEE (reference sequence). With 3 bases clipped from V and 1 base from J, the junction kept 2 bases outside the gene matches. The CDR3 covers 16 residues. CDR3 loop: CASSSGLAGRTDTQYF. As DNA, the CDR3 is TGTGCCAGCAGCTCGGGACTAGCGGGACGCACAGATACGCAGTATTTT.

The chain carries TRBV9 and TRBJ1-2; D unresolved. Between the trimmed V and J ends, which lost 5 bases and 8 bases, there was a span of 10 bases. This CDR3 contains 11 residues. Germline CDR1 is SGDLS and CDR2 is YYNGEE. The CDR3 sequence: CASSGLGGYTF. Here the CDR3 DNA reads TGTGCCAGCAGTGGGCTTGGCGGCTACACCTTC.

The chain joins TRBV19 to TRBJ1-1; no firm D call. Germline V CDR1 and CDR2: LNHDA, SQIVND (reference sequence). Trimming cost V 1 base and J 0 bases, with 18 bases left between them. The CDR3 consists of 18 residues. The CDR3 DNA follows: TGTGCCAGTAGTATAGGGTTTCGGGGAAGTATTATGAACACTGAAGCTTTCTTT. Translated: CASSIGFRGSIMNTEAFF.

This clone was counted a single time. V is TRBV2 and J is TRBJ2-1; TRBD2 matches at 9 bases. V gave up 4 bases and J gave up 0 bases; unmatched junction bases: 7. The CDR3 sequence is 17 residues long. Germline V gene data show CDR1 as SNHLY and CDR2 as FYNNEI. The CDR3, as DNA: TGTGCCAGCAGTGGGGATAGCGGGAGAAGCTCCTACAATGAGCAGTTCTTC. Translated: CASSGDSGRSSYNEQFF.

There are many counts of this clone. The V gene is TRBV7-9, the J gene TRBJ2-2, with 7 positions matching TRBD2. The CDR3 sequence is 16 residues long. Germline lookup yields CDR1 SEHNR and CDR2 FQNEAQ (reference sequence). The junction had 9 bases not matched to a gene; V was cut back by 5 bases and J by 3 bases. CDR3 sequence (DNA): TGTGCCAGCAGCCGTAAAACTAGCGCCGACACCGGGGAGCTGTTTTTT. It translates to CASSRKTSADTGELFF. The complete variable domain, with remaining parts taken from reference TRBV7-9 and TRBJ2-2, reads DTGVSQNPRHKITKRGQNVTFRCDPISEHNRLYWYRQTLGQGPEFLTYFQNEAQLEKSRLLSDRFSAERPKGSFSTLEIQRTEQGDSAMYLCASSRKTSADTGELFFGEGSRLTVL.

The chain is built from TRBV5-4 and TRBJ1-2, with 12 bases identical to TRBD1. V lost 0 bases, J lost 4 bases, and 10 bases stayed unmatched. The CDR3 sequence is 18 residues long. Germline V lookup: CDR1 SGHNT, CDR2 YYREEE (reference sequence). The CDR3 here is CASSLASGQGAVSYGYTF. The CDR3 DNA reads TGTGCCAGCAGCTTGGCCTCGGGACAGGGGGCAGTCAGCTATGGCTACACCTTC.

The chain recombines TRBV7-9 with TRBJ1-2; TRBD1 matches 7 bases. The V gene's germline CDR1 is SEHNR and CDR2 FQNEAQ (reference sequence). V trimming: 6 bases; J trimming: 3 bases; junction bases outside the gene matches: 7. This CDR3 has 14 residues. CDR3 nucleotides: TGTGCCAGCAGTTTCGCCGACAGGGACTATGGCTACACCTTC. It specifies CASSFADRDYGYTF.

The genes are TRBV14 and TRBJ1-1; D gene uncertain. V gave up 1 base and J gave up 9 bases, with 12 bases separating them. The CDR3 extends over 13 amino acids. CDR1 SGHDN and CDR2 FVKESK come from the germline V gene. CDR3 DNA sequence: TGTGCCAGCAGCCAAGCCCGGCACAGCAAAGCTTTCTTT. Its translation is CASSQARHSKAFF.

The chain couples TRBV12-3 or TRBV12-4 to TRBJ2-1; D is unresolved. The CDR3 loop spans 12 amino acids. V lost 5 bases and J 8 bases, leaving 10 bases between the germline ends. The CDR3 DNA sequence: TGTGCCAGCAGTCCCCAGGTCCATGAGCAGTTCTTC. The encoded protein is CASSPQVHEQFF.

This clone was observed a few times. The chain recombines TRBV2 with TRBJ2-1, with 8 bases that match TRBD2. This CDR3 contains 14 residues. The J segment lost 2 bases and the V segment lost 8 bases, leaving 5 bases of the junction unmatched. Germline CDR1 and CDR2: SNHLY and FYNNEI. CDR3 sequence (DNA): TGTGCCAGCTGGACTAGCCGAACCTACAATGAGCAGTTCTTC. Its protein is CASWTSRTYNEQFF.

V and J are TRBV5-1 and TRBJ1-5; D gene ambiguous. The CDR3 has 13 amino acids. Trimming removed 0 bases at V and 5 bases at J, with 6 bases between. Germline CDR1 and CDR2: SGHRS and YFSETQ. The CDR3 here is CASSLGLDQPQHF. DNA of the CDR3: TGCGCCAGCAGCTTGGGTCTCGATCAGCCCCAGCATTTT. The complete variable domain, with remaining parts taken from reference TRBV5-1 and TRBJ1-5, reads KAGVTQTPRYLIKTRGQQVTLSCSPISGHRSVSWYQQTPGQGLQFLFEYFSETQRNKGNFPGRFSGRQFSNSRSEMNVSTLELGDSALYLCASSLGLDQPQHFGDGTRLSIL.

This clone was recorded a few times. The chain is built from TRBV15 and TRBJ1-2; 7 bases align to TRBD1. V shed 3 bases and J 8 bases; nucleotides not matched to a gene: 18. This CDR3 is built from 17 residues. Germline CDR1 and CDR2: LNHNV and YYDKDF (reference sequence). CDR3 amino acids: CATSSPRDRPAEEGYTF. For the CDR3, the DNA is TGTGCCACCAGCAGTCCCCGGGACAGACCAGCCGAAGAAGGCTACACCTTC.

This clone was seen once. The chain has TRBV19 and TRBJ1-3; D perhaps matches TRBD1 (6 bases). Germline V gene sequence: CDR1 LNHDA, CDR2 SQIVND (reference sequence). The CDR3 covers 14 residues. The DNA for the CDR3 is TGTGCTACAAAACAGGGCCACTCTGGAAACACCATATATTTT. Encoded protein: CATKQGHSGNTIYF.